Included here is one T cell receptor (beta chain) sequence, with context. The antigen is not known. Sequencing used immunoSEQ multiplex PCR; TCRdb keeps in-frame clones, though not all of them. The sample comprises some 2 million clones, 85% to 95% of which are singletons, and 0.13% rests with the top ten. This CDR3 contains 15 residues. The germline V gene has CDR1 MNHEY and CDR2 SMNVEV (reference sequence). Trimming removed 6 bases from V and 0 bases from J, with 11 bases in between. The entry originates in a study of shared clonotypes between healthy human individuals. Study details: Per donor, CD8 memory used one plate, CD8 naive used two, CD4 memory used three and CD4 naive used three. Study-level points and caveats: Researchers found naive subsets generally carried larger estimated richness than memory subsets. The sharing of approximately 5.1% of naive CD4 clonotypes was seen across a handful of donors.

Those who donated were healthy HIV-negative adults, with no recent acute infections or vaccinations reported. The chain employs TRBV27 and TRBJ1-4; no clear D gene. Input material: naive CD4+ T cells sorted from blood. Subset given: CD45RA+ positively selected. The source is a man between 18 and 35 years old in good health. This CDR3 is CASRWQASTNEKLFF. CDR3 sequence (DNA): TGTGCCAGCAGATGGCAGGCCTCAACTAATGAAAAACTGTTTTTT.